This TCR beta chain was sequenced in a study of cytomegalovirus exposure and HLA in healthy donors. Each of the donors was a healthy bone marrow donor. Whereas donors were nominally healthy upon sampling, unrecorded immune exposures were probable. In the PCR, 60 Vbeta and 13 Jbeta primers were used. Here immunoSEQ multiplex PCR was the method, and the copy in TCRdb shows in-frame clones only, minus some. This table holds more than 95,000 clones, over 75% found once. On this clone itself: Its antigen is as yet unknown.

The CDR3 sequence is 14 residues long. Findings and limits, study-wide: An analysis done earlier found most TCR beta V segments productive about 87% or about 30% of the time. Among donors in an Asian-associated ancestry cluster, a later analysis reportedly found fewer N-insertions than the roughly 650-donor mean.

This TCR came from a woman aged 35 to 49 in good health and CMV-seropositive. The V call is TRBV21-1, the J call TRBJ1-6; TRBD1 is the table's D call and was not checked against the DNA. TRBV21-1 is labeled a pseudogene. The sequenced material came from PBMCs. CDR3 sequence reads: CASIYRGRLRDLHF. CDR3 nucleotides: TGTGCCAGCATCTACAGGGGGCGGCTACGAGACCTCCACTTT.